The rows below give T cell receptor beta chains drawn from one sample of a study of cytomegalovirus exposure and HLA in healthy donors. Assay used: immunoSEQ multiplex PCR; TCRdb lists only in-frame clones, some missing. The sample data list about 34,000 clones. Material for sequencing was PBMCs. The receptors were gathered from a middle-aged woman in good health and CMV-seropositive. Both conserved end residues are part of each CDR3. The D gene is left open where the match is weak. Some rows mark clone size as missing; the rest say once, few, many or name a class of expanded clone.

j_call clone_size v_call d_call cdr3_aa cdr3_nt
TRBJ2-2 - TRBV28 - CASSFLGELFF TGTGCCAGCAGCTTCCTGGGGGAGCTGTTTTTT
TRBJ2-7 - TRBV27 - CASSFGRYAYEQYF TGTGCCAGCAGTTTCGGCAGGTATGCCTACGAGCAGTACTTC
TRBJ2-2 - TRBV5-1 - CASSFELLITGELFF TGCGCCAGCAGCTTTGAACTATTAATCACCGGGGAGCTGTTTTTT
TRBJ2-7 - TRBV6-7 - CASSYTSGDCTYEQYF TGTGCCAGCAGTTACACCTCCGGGGACTGCACCTACGAGCAGTACTTC
TRBJ2-7 - TRBV5-1 - CASSPGGTLYYEQYF TGCGCCAGCAGCCCCGGAGGGACTCTTTACTACGAGCAGTACTTC
TRBJ2-1 - TRBV5-4 - CASSLYGSSGVEQFF TGTGCCAGCAGCTTGTACGGGAGCTCTGGGGTTGAGCAGTTCTTC
TRBJ1-1 - TRBV28 - CASKVTGLNTEAFF TGTGCCAGCAAAGTCACAGGGTTGAACACTGAAGCTTTCTTT
TRBJ1-1 - TRBV11-2 TRBD1 CASSPLQGAFLAFF TGTGCCAGCAGCCCCTTACAGGGGGCCTTTCTAGCTTTCTTT
TRBJ2-5 - TRBV9 TRBD2 CASSATGTSKETQYF TGTGCCAGCAGCGCAACCGGGACTAGCAAAGAGACCCAGTACTTC
TRBJ1-1 - TRBV7-9 - CASSSMNTEAFF TGTGCCAGCAGCTCTATGAACACTGAAGCTTTCTTT
TRBJ2-7 - TRBV27 - CASSPGAEAGEQYF TGTGCCAGCAGCCCGGGAGCCGAGGCAGGGGAGCAGTACTTC
TRBJ2-7 medium-sized TRBV4-1 TRBD2 CASSQTAAGFTYEQYF TGCGCCAGCAGCCAAACCGCAGCGGGATTCACCTACGAGCAGTACTTC
TRBJ1-1 - TRBV7-9 - CASSRRENTEAFF TGTGCCAGCAGCCGCAGGGAGAACACTGAAGCTTTCTTT
TRBJ2-3 - TRBV5-1 - CASSADGWTDTQYF TGCGCCAGCAGCGCTGACGGGTGGACAGATACGCAGTATTTT
TRBJ2-7 - TRBV15 TRBD2 CATSSAGASGGGSAYEQYF TGTGCCACCAGTTCCGCCGGGGCTAGCGGGGGGGGAAGCGCCTACGAGCAGTACTTC
TRBJ2-4 - TRBV5-1 TRBD1 CASSLSLGRGQGSDIQYF TGCGCCAGCAGCTTGAGTTTGGGAAGGGGGCAGGGAAGCGACATTCAGTACTTC
TRBJ2-5 - TRBV7-7 TRBD2 CASSLKREGRETQYF TGTGCTAGCAGCTTAAAGCGGGAGGGCCGGGAGACCCAGTACTTC
TRBJ2-3 - TRBV19 TRBD2 CASSISDSGTSSTDTQYF TGTGCCAGTAGTATAAGTGATAGCGGGACTTCTAGCACAGATACGCAGTATTTT
TRBJ2-5 - TRBV19 TRBD1 CASSSGQGYQETQYF TGTGCCAGTAGTTCGGGACAGGGGTACCAAGAGACCCAGTACTTC
TRBJ2-7 - TRBV5-1 TRBD1 CASSLEQGGSYEQYF TGCGCCAGCAGCTTGGAACAGGGGGGCTCCTACGAGCAGTACTTC
TRBJ2-7 - TRBV6-5 TRBD2 CASILSGRSYEQYF TGTGCCAGCATATTGAGCGGGAGGAGCTACGAGCAGTACTTC
TRBJ1-2 - TRBV5-1 - CASSRGSLQAYGYTF TGCGCCAGCAGCCGAGGGAGTCTCCAAGCCTATGGCTACACCTTC
TRBJ2-7 - TRBV4-1 - CASSQPRSPYEQYF TGCGCCAGCAGCCAGCCAAGAAGCCCCTACGAGCAGTACTTC
TRBJ1-5 - TRBV18 - CASSPSHQPQHF TGTGCCAGCTCACCTTCTCATCAGCCCCAGCATTTT
TRBJ1-5 - TRBV27 TRBD1 CASSRGQGGQPQHF TGTGCCAGCAGTCGAGGACAGGGGGGTCAGCCCCAGCATTTT
TRBJ2-7 - TRBV7-9 TRBD1 CASSTPKGRGNSYEQYF TGTGCCAGCAGCACCCCAAAGGGCAGGGGGAACTCCTACGAGCAGTACTTC
TRBJ2-2 - TRBV5-1 - CASSLTGSNTGELFF TGCGCCAGCAGCTTAACCGGGTCGAACACCGGGGAGCTGTTTTTT
TRBJ1-2 - TRBV19 TRBD1 CASSRQTGQGAAGYTF TGTGCCAGTAGTAGACAGACGGGACAGGGGGCCGCTGGCTACACCTTC
TRBJ1-3 - TRBV7-9 - CANERQARPGNTIYF TGTGCCAACGAGAGACAGGCTAGACCTGGAAACACCATATATTTT
TRBJ2-1 - TRBV4-3 TRBD2 CASSQEARLAGIYNEQFF TGCGCCAGCAGCCAAGAGGCCAGGCTAGCGGGAATCTACAATGAGCAGTTCTTC
TRBJ1-6 - TRBV30 - CAYVFRGISPLHF TGTGCCTACGTATTCCGCGGGATTTCACCCCTCCACTTT